This is a list of T cell receptor beta chains from one sample in a study of beta chain features in type 1 diabetes. Assay: immunoSEQ multiplex PCR; the TCRdb copy retains only in-frame clones and omits some. The sample lists fewer than 550,000 clones; 10% to 12% were seen once. Sequencing used naive CD4+ T cells from blood. Every receptor here comes from a woman under 30 in good health. CDR3s include the opening cysteine and the closing phenylalanine or tryptophan. D genes are given only for firm matches. The size of a clone is reported for some rows only, either as once, few or many, or as a class for expanded clones.

d_gene	abundance	j_gene	v_gene	CDR3nt	CDR3aa
-	few	TRBJ2-1	TRBV7-7	TGTGCTAGCAGCTTCGGGGGCGCCACCAATGAGCAGTTCTTC	CASSFGGATNEQFF
TRBD1	-	TRBJ2-5	TRBV6-6	TGTGCCAGCAGTCGGACCGGGACAGGGCGTTTTAATCCTCTGTACTTC	CASSRTGTGRFNPLYF
TRBD1	-	TRBJ2-6	TRBV7-3	TGTGCCAGCAGCTTAACGCCGACAGGGTCTGGGGCCAACGTCCTGACTTTC	CASSLTPTGSGANVLTF
-	-	TRBJ2-1	TRBV6-4	TGTGCCAGCAGGACGGGGGCCGGGGAATTTAAGAATGAGCAGTTCTTC	CASRTGAGEFKNEQFF
-	-	TRBJ1-1	TRBV18	TGTGCCAGCTCACCAAGGACGGAACTCACTGAAGCTTTCTTT	CASSPRTELTEAFF
-	few	TRBJ2-7	TRBV5-1	TGCGCCAGCAGCTTGGGACCGAGGAGCGACGAGCAGTACTTC	CASSLGPRSDEQYF
-	few	TRBJ1-1	TRBV30	TGTGCCTGGAGTAAACCCTCCTTGGGGGAGAACACTGAAGCTTTCTTT	CAWSKPSLGENTEAFF
-	few	TRBJ1-4	TRBV4-2	TGTGCCAGCAGCCAAGCTGGGGCCCCGTCTAATGAAAAACTGTTTTTT	CASSQAGAPSNEKLFF
-	few	TRBJ2-7	TRBV18	TGTGCCAGCTCACCAGGACTGGAAGAAGAGCAGTACTTC	CASSPGLEEEQYF
TRBD2	-	TRBJ2-1	TRBV9	TGTGCCAGCAGCGTAGCTATGGGGGACTATAATGAGCAGTTCTTC	CASSVAMGDYNEQFF
TRBD2	few	TRBJ2-3	TRBV7-2	TGTGCCAGCAGCTTATGGGGGGGTAGCACAGATACGCAGTATTTT	CASSLWGGSTDTQYF
-	-	TRBJ2-3	TRBV2	TGTGCCAGCAGTGAGCAGGGGTCCACAGATACGCAGTATTTT	CASSEQGSTDTQYF
-	-	TRBJ2-7	TRBV4-2	TGTGCCAGCAGCCAAAGTTCGGGCGCCAGCCTCCGGTACGAGCAGTACTTC	CASSQSSGASLRYEQYF
-	-	TRBJ1-1	TRBV30	TGTGCCTGGACGGTCTTTACCGGGAACACTGAAGCTTTCTTT	CAWTVFTGNTEAFF
TRBD1	-	TRBJ2-3	TRBV15	TGTGCCACCAGCAGTTACAGGGGCACGCAGTATTTT	CATSSYRGTQYF
TRBD1	-	TRBJ1-2	TRBV7-2	TGTGCCAGCAGCCGCGTGGACAGGGCCAACTATGGCTACACCTTC	CASSRVDRANYGYTF
-	-	TRBJ2-1	TRBV18	TGTGCCAGCTCCTTCCAATGGACAGCCTACAATGAGCAGTTCTTC	CASSFQWTAYNEQFF
TRBD1	many	TRBJ2-6	TRBV29-1	TGCAGCGTTGAAGAGGGCAGGGGGCCTGGGGCCAACGTCCTGACTTTC	CSVEEGRGPGANVLTF
TRBD2	few	TRBJ2-5	TRBV29-1	TGCAGCGGACTAGCGGGATGGGAGACCCAGTACTTC	CSGLAGWETQYF
TRBD1	-	TRBJ1-6	TRBV7-6	TGTGCCAGCAGCTCCACAGGGGGCTCAGGTTCACCCCTCCACTTT	CASSSTGGSGSPLHF
-	-	TRBJ1-1	TRBV9	TGTGCCAGCAGCGTAGCCGGGGACACTGAAGCTTTCTTT	CASSVAGDTEAFF
-	few	TRBJ2-3	TRBV4-1	TGCGCCAGCAGCCAAGGCCCAGCGCCTAGCACAGATACGCAGTATTTT	CASSQGPAPSTDTQYF
TRBD1	-	TRBJ2-1	TRBV30	TGTGCCTGGAGTGCCGGGACAGGGTCTGGCAATGAGCAGTTCTTC	CAWSAGTGSGNEQFF
TRBD1	-	TRBJ2-5	TRBV6-5	TGTGCCAGCAGTTACTCCGCAGGGGGCGAGACCCAGTACTTC	CASSYSAGGETQYF
-	few	TRBJ2-1	TRBV7-2	TGTGCCAGCAGCTTAGGCAGGACCACCTACAATGAGCAGTTCTTC	CASSLGRTTYNEQFF
TRBD1	-	TRBJ2-5	TRBV5-1	TGCGCCAGCAGCTCGCGGACAGGGCGGGAAGAGACCCAGTACTTC	CASSSRTGREETQYF
TRBD1	-	TRBJ2-1	TRBV9	TGTGCCAGCAGCGGACAGGGAACCTCCTACAATGAGCAGTTCTTC	CASSGQGTSYNEQFF
-	few	TRBJ2-5	TRBV5-6	TGTGCCAGCAGCTTTCCCCTAGAGACCCAGTACTTC	CASSFPLETQYF
-	few	TRBJ2-5	TRBV15	TGTGCCACCAGCAGAGCAGGAGCCCGGGAGACCCAGTACTTC	CATSRAGARETQYF
TRBD1	-	TRBJ2-7	TRBV7-3	TGTGCCAGCAGCCCGGGGGACAGGGCAACCTACGAGCAGTACTTC	CASSPGDRATYEQYF
-	-	TRBJ2-6	TRBV5-1	TGCGCCAGCAGCCGGCTTGGAGCCACTGGGGCCAACGTCCTGACTTTC	CASSRLGATGANVLTF
-	-	TRBJ2-1	TRBV4-3	TGCGCCAGCAGTAGGTTACGGGACCACTACAATGAGCAGTTCTTC	CASSRLRDHYNEQFF
TRBD2	-	TRBJ2-1	TRBV11-2	TGTGCCAGCAGCCCTCGGGCTAGCGGCCACTACAATGAGCAGTTCTTC	CASSPRASGHYNEQFF
-	-	TRBJ2-1	TRBV7-2	TGTGCCAGCAGCTTAGTATCTACCAACAATGAGCAGTTCTTC	CASSLVSTNNEQFF
-	-	TRBJ2-3	TRBV2	TGTGCCAGCAGTAAAGACAGTCCAGATACGCAGTATTTT	CASSKDSPDTQYF
-	-	TRBJ1-1	TRBV27	TGTGCCAGCAGTCCCTCGCGGGTATTTCGCACTGAAGCTTTCTTT	CASSPSRVFRTEAFF
-	few	TRBJ2-5	TRBV7-9	TGTGCCAGCAGCCCACAAGAGACCCAGTACTTC	CASSPQETQYF
TRBD2	-	TRBJ2-3	TRBV7-2	TGTGCCAGCAGCTTCGGTGGTCGGGGGGGCACAGATACGCAGTATTTT	CASSFGGRGGTDTQYF
-	few	TRBJ2-1	TRBV29-1	TGCAGCGTTAAGAAAGTAGTCTCCTACAATGAGCAGTTCTTC	CSVKKVVSYNEQFF
-	few	TRBJ1-4	TRBV30	TGTGCCTGGAGTGTACGGGGGACTAATGAAAAACTGTTTTTT	CAWSVRGTNEKLFF
-	-	TRBJ1-4	TRBV5-1	TGCGCCACCTCGTCTGGGCAGGGAAGCGAAAAACTGTTTTTT	CATSSGQGSEKLFF
-	few	TRBJ2-3	TRBV9	TGTGCCAGCAGCGTAGTCGCGGGGCAAAGCACAGATACGCAGTATTTT	CASSVVAGQSTDTQYF
-	few	TRBJ2-1	TRBV15	TGTGCCACCAGCATCAGGGAACGGAATGAGCAGTTCTTC	CATSIRERNEQFF
-	-	TRBJ1-1	TRBV9	TGTGCCAGCGGGGGAGCCAATCAGAACACTGAAGCTTTCTTT	CASGGANQNTEAFF
TRBD2	-	TRBJ2-2	TRBV30	TGTGCCTGGAGGACTAGCGTTGACACCGGGGAGCTGTTTTTT	CAWRTSVDTGELFF
TRBD1	-	TRBJ1-3	TRBV7-9	TGTGCCAGTACGAACAGGGGGTCTGGAAACACCATATATTTT	CASTNRGSGNTIYF
-	-	TRBJ1-4	TRBV7-2	TGTGCCAGCAGCTTAAGAGGGCAGGGTGAAAAACTGTTTTTT	CASSLRGQGEKLFF
-	-	TRBJ2-2	TRBV29-1	TGCAGCGTGGCGGGGGCAGGGCCGGATAACACCGGGGAGCTGTTTTTT	CSVAGAGPDNTGELFF
-	few	TRBJ1-1	TRBV7-2	TGTGCCAGCAGCTTAGGCCCGGGGTACAACACTGAAGCTTTCTTT	CASSLGPGYNTEAFF
-	-	TRBJ2-1	TRBV4-3	TGCGCCAGCAGCCCGCTATCCCAAATGACTAGCTACAATGAGCAGTTCTTC	CASSPLSQMTSYNEQFF
TRBD2	-	TRBJ2-1	TRBV9	TGTGCCAGCAGCCCGGCTGGGGGACTAGCGGGAATGCATGAGCAGTTCTTC	CASSPAGGLAGMHEQFF
-	many	TRBJ2-1	TRBV5-1	TGCGCCAGCAGCCCAGACCCGCGGGGGCGGTACAATGAGCAGTTCTTC	CASSPDPRGRYNEQFF
TRBD1	-	TRBJ1-4	TRBV4-1	TGCGCCAGCAGCCGTACAGGGGCGTCAACTAATGAAAAACTGTTTTTT	CASSRTGASTNEKLFF
-	-	TRBJ2-7	TRBV5-4	TGTGCCAGCAGCTTGGATATAGACTACGAGCAGTACTTC	CASSLDIDYEQYF
TRBD2	-	TRBJ2-5	TRBV19	TGTGCCAGTAGTCAGGGACAGATCAGGACTAGCGAAGAGACCCAGTACTTC	CASSQGQIRTSEETQYF
-	-	TRBJ1-3	TRBV9	TGTGCCAGCAGCGCTGCGGGCGCTGGAAACACCATATATTTT	CASSAAGAGNTIYF